The entry below describes one T cell receptor beta chain. These data are taken from a study of CD8 T cells in Susac syndrome. The RNA input was 0.5 to 1 ug, and it was reverse transcribed with random hexamers. In TCRdb, the immunoSEQ multiplex PCR reads were re-called with MiXCR into one record per CDR3 protein. Among 160,000 or so distinct CDR3 sequences listed, 95% were seen once. This TCR came from a human donor with Susac syndrome. Specimen: CD4+ T cells from PBMCs.

CDR3: CSVVEGAYEQYF. CDR3 nucleotides: TGCAGCGTTGTGGAGGGGGCCTACGAGCAGTACTTC. V is TRBV29-1 and J is TRBJ2-7, with D possibly being TRBD1 or TRBD2 (6 bases each). The CDR3 consists of 12 residues. Germline CDR1 and CDR2: SQVTM and ANQGSEA. V dropped 4 bases and J dropped 2 bases, with 9 bases sitting between them.